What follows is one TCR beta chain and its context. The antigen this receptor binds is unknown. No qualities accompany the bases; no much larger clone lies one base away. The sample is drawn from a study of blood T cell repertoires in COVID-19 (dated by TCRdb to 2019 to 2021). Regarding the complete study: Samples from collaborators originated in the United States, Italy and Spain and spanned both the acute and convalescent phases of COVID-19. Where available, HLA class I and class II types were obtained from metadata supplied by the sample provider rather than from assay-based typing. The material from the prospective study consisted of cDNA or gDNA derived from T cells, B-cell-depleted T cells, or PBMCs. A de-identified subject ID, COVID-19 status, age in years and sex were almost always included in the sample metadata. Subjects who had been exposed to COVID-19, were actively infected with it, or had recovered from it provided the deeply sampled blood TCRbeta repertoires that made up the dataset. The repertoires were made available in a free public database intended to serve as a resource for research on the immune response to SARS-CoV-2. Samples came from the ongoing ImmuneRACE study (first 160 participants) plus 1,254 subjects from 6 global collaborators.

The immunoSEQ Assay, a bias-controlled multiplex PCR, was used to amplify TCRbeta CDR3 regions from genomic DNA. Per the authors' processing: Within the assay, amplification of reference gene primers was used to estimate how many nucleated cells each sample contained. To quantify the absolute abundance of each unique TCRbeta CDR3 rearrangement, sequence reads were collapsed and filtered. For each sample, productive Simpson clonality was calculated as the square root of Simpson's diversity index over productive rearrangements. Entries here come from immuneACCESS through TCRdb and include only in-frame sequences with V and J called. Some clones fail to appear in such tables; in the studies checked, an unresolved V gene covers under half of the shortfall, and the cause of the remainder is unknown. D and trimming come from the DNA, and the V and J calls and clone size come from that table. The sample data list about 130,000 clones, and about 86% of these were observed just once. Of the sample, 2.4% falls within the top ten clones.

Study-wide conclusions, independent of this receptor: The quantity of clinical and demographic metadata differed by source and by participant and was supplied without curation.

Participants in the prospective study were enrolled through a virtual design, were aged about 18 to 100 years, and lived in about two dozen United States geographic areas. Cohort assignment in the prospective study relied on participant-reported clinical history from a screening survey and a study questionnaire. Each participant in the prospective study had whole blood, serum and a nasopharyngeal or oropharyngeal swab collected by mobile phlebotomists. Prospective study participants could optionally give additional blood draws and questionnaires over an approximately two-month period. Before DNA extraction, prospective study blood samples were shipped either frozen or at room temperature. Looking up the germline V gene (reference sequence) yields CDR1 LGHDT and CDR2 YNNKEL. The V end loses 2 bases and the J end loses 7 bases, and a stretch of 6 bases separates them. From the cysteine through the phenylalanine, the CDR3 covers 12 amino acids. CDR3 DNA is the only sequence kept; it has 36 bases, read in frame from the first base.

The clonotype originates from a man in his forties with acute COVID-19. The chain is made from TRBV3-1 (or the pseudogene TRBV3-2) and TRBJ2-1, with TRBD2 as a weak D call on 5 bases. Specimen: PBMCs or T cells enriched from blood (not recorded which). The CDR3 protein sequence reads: CASSQRRNEQFF. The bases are TGTGCCAGCAGCCAAAGGAGGAATGAGCAGTTCTTC.